This TCR beta chain was identified during a study of T-cell reconstitution after alpha-beta-depleted transplantation in children. This CDR3 region has 12 residues. Trimming removed 0 bases at V and 6 bases at J, with 9 bases between. The V gene's germline CDR1 is DFQATT and CDR2 SNEGSKA (reference sequence). This clonotype was detected only a few times. Preparation of the TCRbeta library used unique molecular identifiers. TCRdb itself ran the PCR reads through MiXCR, one entry per CDR3 protein. This sample has approximately 420,000 distinct CDR3 sequences, with 9.5% to 13% found just once. The material was PBMCs from the stem cell graft donor, obtained from the stem cell graft. The receptor was derived from a human donor who donated a stem cell graft to a child with acute myeloid leukemia. The chain recombines TRBV20-1 with TRBJ2-7; possibly TRBD1 for D (5 bases). CDR3 DNA sequence: TGCAGTGCTAGAGAGAAGGGGTCCGAGCAGTACGTC. Its protein is CSAREKGSEQYV.